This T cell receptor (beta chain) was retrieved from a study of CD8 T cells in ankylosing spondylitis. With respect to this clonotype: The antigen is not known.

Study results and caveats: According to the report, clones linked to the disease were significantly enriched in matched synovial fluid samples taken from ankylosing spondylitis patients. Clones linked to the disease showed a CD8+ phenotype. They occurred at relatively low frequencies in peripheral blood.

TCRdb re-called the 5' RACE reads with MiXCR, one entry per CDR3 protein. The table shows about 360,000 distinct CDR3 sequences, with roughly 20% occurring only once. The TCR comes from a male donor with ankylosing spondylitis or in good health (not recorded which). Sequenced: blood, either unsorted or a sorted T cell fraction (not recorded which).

The CDR3 DNA is TGCGCCAGCAGCCAAGAGGGAAAGGCTCAGCAGTACTTC. As protein: CASSQEGKAQQYF. The V and J genes are TRBV4-1 and TRBJ2-7; D not certain. The CDR3 consists of 13 residues. Trimming took 0 bases from V and 8 from J, leaving 11 bases between them. Per the germline V gene, CDR1 is MGHRA and CDR2 is YSYEKL.